This T cell receptor (beta chain) originates from a study of T-cell memory formation after mild COVID-19. This clonotype has more than one count but fewer than ten. The CDR3 loop spans 17 amino acids. V was clipped by 3 bases and J by 3 bases; unmatched bases: 9. Germline CDR1 reads SNHLY; CDR2 reads FYNNEI. MiXCR was run by TCRdb on the 5' RACE reads, yielding one entry per CDR3 protein. The sample shows roughly 400,000 distinct CDR3 sequences, 20% to 25% of them seen only once. Specimen: PBMCs or a T cell subset sorted from them (not recorded which). The chain has TRBV2 and TRBJ2-5, with 11 bases aligning to TRBD2. The receptor was isolated from an adult woman who had mild COVID-19 (a few samples of this study predate the infection). Cell type and time point are not known. Here the CDR3 reads CASSDPSGGPKEETQYF. The DNA of the CDR3 is TGTGCCAGCAGTGACCCTAGCGGGGGGCCAAAGGAAGAGACCCAGTACTTC.